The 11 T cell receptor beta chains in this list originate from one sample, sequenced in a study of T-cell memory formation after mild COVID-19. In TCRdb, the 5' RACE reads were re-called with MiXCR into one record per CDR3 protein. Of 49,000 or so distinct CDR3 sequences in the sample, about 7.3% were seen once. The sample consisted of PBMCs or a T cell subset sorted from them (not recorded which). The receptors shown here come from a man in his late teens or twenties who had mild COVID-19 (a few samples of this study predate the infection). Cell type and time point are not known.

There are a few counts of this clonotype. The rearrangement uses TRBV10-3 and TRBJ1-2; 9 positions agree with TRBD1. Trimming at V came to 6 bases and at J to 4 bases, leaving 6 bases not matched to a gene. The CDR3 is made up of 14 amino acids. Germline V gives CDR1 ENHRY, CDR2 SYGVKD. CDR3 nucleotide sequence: TGTGCCATCAGGAATACGACAGGGGGCTATGGCTACACCTTC. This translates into CAIRNTTGGYGYTF.

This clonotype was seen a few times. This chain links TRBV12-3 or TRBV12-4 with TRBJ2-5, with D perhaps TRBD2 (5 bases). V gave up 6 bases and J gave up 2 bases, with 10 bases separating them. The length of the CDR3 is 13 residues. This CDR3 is CASSLGIQETQYF. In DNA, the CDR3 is TGTGCCAGCAGCCTCGGGATACAAGAGACCCAGTACTTC.

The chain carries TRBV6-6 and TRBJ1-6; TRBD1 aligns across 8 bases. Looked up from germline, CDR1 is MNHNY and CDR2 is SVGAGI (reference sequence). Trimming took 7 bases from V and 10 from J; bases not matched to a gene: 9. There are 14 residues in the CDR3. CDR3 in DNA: TGTGCCAGCACTCGTCAGGGGGCGGGGTCACCCCTCCACTTT. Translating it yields CASTRQGAGSPLHF.

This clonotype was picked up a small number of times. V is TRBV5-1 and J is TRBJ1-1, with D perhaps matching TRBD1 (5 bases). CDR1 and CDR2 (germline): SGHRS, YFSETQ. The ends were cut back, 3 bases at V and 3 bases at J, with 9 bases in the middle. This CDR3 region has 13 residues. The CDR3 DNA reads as TGCGCCAGCAGCTACTGGGGGGACACTGAAGCTTTCTTT. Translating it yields CASSYWGDTEAFF.

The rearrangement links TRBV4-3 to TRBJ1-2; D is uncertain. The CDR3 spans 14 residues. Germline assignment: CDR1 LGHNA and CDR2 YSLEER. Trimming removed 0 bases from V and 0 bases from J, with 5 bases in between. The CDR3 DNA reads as TGCGCCAGCAGCCAAGACCGCACTAACTATGGCTACACCTTC. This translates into CASSQDRTNYGYTF.

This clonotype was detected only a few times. CDR3 DNA: TGTGCCAGCAGCTTCGGGGGAGTCACTGAAGCTTTCTTT. It is translated as CASSFGGVTEAFF. This chain links TRBV7-2 with TRBJ1-1, with a possible D match to TRBD1 (5 bases). This CDR3 has 13 amino acids. The germline V gene has CDR1 SGHTA and CDR2 FQGNSA. Trimming stripped 3 bases from V and 4 bases from J, with 9 bases between. Full variable domain (rest looked up from reference TRBV7-2 and TRBJ1-1): GAGVSQSPSNKVTEKGKDVELRCDPISGHTALYWYRQSLGQGLEFLIYFQGNSAPDKSGLPSDRFSAERTGGSVSTLTIQRTQQEDSAVYLCASSFGGVTEAFFGQGTRLTVV.

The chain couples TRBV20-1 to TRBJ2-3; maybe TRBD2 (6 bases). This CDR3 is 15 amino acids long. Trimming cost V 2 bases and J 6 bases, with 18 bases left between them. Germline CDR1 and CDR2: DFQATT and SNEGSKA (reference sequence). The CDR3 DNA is TGCAGTGCTAGATTAAACAACCGGGGAGGTGATACGCAGTATTTT. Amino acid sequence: CSARLNNRGGDTQYF.

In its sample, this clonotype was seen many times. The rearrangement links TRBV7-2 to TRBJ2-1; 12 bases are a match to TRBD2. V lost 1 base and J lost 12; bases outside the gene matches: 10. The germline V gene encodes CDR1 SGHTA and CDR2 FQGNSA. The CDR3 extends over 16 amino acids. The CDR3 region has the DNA TGTGCCAGCAGCTTAGAGTGGACTAGCGGGGCTCTTGGGCAGTTCTTC. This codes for CASSLEWTSGALGQFF.

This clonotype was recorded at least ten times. Here the CDR3 DNA reads TGCGCCAGCAGCTTGGAGGCAGGGAGCACTGAAGCTTTCTTT. Its translation: CASSLEAGSTEAFF. V gene TRBV5-1 combines with J gene TRBJ1-1; maybe TRBD1 (5 bases). Germline loops: CDR1 SGHRS, CDR2 YFSETQ. V was pared by 0 bases and J by 4 bases, with 10 bases between. The CDR3 contains 14 residues.

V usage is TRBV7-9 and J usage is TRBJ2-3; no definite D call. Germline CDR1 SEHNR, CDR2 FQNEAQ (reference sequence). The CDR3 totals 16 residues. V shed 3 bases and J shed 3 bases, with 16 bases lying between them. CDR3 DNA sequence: TGTGCCAGCAGCTTCTGGCCGCCCGTGCCTACAGATACGCAGTATTTT. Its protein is CASSFWPPVPTDTQYF.

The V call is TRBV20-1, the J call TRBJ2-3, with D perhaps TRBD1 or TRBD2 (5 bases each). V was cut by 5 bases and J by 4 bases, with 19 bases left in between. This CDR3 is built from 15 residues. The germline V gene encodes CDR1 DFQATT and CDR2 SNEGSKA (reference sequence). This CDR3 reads CSARNYRTGSDTQYF. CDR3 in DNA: TGCAGTGCTCGAAACTACAGGACGGGATCAGATACGCAGTATTTT.